One T cell receptor (beta chain) is described in this entry. Germline CDR1 is MNHEY and CDR2 is SVGAGI. The CDR3 runs to 13 residues. The ends were cut back, 6 bases at V and 2 bases at J, with 10 bases in the middle. This entry is derived from a study of blood T cell repertoires in COVID-19. Looking at the study overall: The origin of the acute and convalescent COVID-19 samples was the United States, Italy and Spain.

Original handling: Amplifying reference gene primers gave estimates of nucleated cell counts. Data came from immunoSEQ multiplex PCR; TCRdb stores just in-frame clones and leaves some out. That table furnishes V, J and clone size, whereas the DNA furnished D and trimming. This sample carries 250,000 to 350,000 clones, 75% to 90% of them seen once, and the ten largest clones take around 0.84%. The TCR originated in a man between 25 and 39 years old with acute or convalescent COVID-19. The chain couples TRBV6-5 to TRBJ1-1; weak D call: TRBD1 (5 bases). Sequenced: peripheral blood. The CDR3 here is CASRWQGNTEAFF. In DNA form, the CDR3 reads TGTGCCAGCAGGTGGCAGGGCAACACTGAAGCTTTCTTT.